This TCR beta chain was obtained from a study of metastatic and nonmetastatic thyroid tumors (TCRdb year 2020). Background for the entire study: The researchers compared repertoires between peripheral blood samples and tumor or nodule tissue samples from patients with malignant or benign thyroid disease.

V is clipped by 5 bases and J by 4 bases, and the sequence between their germline boundaries is 15 bases long. Counted from cysteine to phenylalanine, this CDR3 has 14 amino acids. Of the read, only the CDR3 DNA is kept; its 42 bases are in frame from base 1. The germline V gene (reference sequence) specifies DFQATT as CDR1 and SNEGSKA as CDR2. Libraries were made using PCR. Reads for this sample came from an Illumina HiSeq 4000. High-throughput sequencing was used to profile the CDR3 region of the TCR beta-chain in every patient. Per the source publication's procedure: CDR3 differences across clinicopathological groups were used to build a classifier for discriminating distant-metastatic papillary thyroid cancer patients. The Shannon index was used to measure repertoire diversity, and the Morisita-Horn index was used to measure how similar tumor and blood repertoires were. Clones were called with MiXCR by TCRdb after fastp trimmed the public reads at Q25, and only in-frame beta chains were retained. These V and J calls derive from TCRdb rather than the authors' analysis. Present in this sample are more than 35,000 clones, approximately 13% of which were seen just once. Together, the top ten hold 8% to 10% of the sample.

What the research found in general, with its limitations: TCR beta diversity was reported as significantly higher in malignant tumors than in benign nodules, in both blood and tumor samples.

In the case of this clone: Its antigen remains undetermined. Qualities for individual bases were not recorded, and no much larger clone is one base off.

No patient had received any treatment before thyroid surgery. Using T-cell receptor beta sequencing, the researchers looked back retrospectively at clinical samples from patients, gathered between about 2012 and 2018. The sequence was collected from a female donor with papillary thyroid cancer or a benign thyroid nodule (not recorded which). Some clones in this sample may be carry-over from other donors' samples. The sample was blood. Recombination linked TRBV20-1 to TRBJ2-1; TRBD1 is a possible D gene, resting on 6 matching bases. The bases read TGCAGTGCTTCTCGGGACACAATATACAATGAGCAGTTCTTC. This yields the protein CSASRDTIYNEQFF.